The 27 T cell receptor beta chains below all came from one sample that was sequenced in a study of T cell changes during pregnancy in multiple sclerosis. TCRdb's table, derived via immunoSEQ multiplex PCR, lists solely in-frame clones and lacks some. The sample consists of more than 30,000 clones, 87% of them appearing once. The source was CD8+ T cells from peripheral blood mononuclear cells, collected in the first trimester of pregnancy. The receptors derive from a female donor with multiple sclerosis, enrolled in a pregnancy study.

V is TRBV6-5 and J is TRBJ1-1, with 7 nucleotides matching TRBD1. J lost 7 bases, V lost 10 bases, and 9 bases had no gene match. CDR1 and CDR2 (germline): MNHEY, SVGAGI. There are 12 residues in the CDR3. The CDR3 nucleotides read TGTGCCACCACTCCCGGGACAGATGAAGCTTTCTTT. This gives the protein CATTPGTDEAFF.

This chain joins TRBV6-4 and TRBJ2-1, with D perhaps TRBD2 (6 bases). V lost 2 bases, J lost 1 base, and 9 bases lay in between. The germline CDR1 and CDR2 sequences are MRHNA and SNTAGT. The CDR3 is 15 amino acids. CDR3 sequence: CASSDGTVSYNEQFF. CDR3 nucleotide sequence: TGTGCCAGCAGTGACGGGACTGTTTCCTACAATGAGCAGTTCTTC.

This rearrangement joins TRBV4-3 to TRBJ2-1, with D unclear. This CDR3 spans 16 amino acids. Germline CDR1 reads LGHNA; CDR2 reads YSLEER. Between the trimmed V and J ends, which lost 0 bases and 3 bases, there was a span of 12 bases. The CDR3 spells CASSQDSSSNYNEQFF. The CDR3 nucleotides read TGCGCCAGCAGCCAAGATAGTAGTAGTAACTACAATGAGCAGTTCTTC.

The chain employs TRBV4-3 and TRBJ2-7; 7 nucleotides line up with TRBD1. The CDR3 loop spans 15 amino acids. After removal of 0 bases from V and 2 bases from J, the junction contained 4 bases not matched to a gene. Germline assignment: CDR1 LGHNA and CDR2 YSLEER. The CDR3 sequence: CASSQDGTAAYEQYF. In nucleotides, the CDR3 is TGCGCCAGCAGCCAAGACGGGACAGCAGCCTACGAGCAGTACTTC.

This clone was observed a single time. The rearrangement uses TRBV19 and TRBJ1-1, with 7 bases identical to TRBD1. This CDR3 spans 15 amino acids. V dropped 5 bases and J dropped 0; count of bases not matched to a gene: 6. Germline V gene sequence: CDR1 LNHDA, CDR2 SQIVND (reference sequence). CDR3 sequence: CASSDREEVNTEAFF. CDR3 DNA sequence: TGTGCCAGTAGTGACAGGGAGGAGGTGAACACTGAAGCTTTCTTT.

V gene TRBV27 combines with J gene TRBJ1-4; 8 nucleotides match TRBD1. The CDR3 is made up of 14 amino acids. V was clipped by 2 bases and J by 5 bases; unmatched bases: 1. Germline values: CDR1 MNHEY, CDR2 SMNVEV (reference sequence). DNA of the CDR3: TGTGCCAGCAGTTTACACAGGGGGAATGAAAAACTGTTTTTT. Its translation: CASSLHRGNEKLFF.

The sample holds one count of this clone. Other DNA sequences in this specimen translate into the identical CDR3. The chain uses TRBV4-1 and TRBJ1-6; D is possibly TRBD1 (5 bases). Trimming took off 4 bases at V and 7 bases at J, with 8 bases between the two ends. Germline assignment: CDR1 MGHRA and CDR2 YSYEKL. This CDR3 is 13 amino acids long. CDR3 region: CASSPDRNSPLHF. DNA of the CDR3: TGCGCCAGCAGCCCAGACAGAAATTCACCCCTCCACTTT.

The chain has TRBV4-1 and TRBJ2-7; 7 bases fit TRBD1. Germline CDR1 is MGHRA and CDR2 is YSYEKL. V shed 0 bases and J 6 bases; nucleotides not matched to a gene: 8. The CDR3 spans 15 residues. CDR3 residues: CASSQDEGALGEQYF. The CDR3 DNA sequence: TGCGCCAGCAGCCAAGACGAGGGGGCCCTCGGCGAGCAGTACTTC.

This chain uses TRBV12-2 with TRBJ1-5; the table's D call of TRBD1 was not tested on the DNA. TRBV12-2 is noted as a pseudogene. This CDR3 region has 18 residues. CDR3 nucleotides: TGTGCAAGTCGCTTAGCTATCCTAAAGGGACAGACGGACGGGCCCCAGCATTTT. This gives the protein CASRLAILKGQTDGPQHF.

In this sample, this clone turned up a few times. This chain joins TRBV5-5 and TRBJ2-7, with a possible D match to TRBD2 (5 bases). Germline CDR1 reads SGHKS; CDR2 reads YYEKEE (reference sequence). Trimming removed 2 bases from V and 3 bases from J, with 15 bases in between. This CDR3 region has 15 residues. DNA of the CDR3: TGTGCCAGCAGCTTTCGGTGGGAGAACCTCTACGAGCAGTACTTC. It encodes CASSFRWENLYEQYF.

The rearrangement joins TRBV28 to TRBJ2-7; D gene ambiguous. Per the germline V gene, CDR1 is MDHEN and CDR2 is SYDVKM. CDR3 size: 13 residues. Trimming left V 6 bases short and J 5 bases short, with 14 bases between. The CDR3 protein is CASSHELSHEQYF. In DNA form, the CDR3 reads TGTGCCAGCAGCCACGAATTAAGCCACGAGCAGTACTTC.

V usage is TRBV11-2 and J usage is TRBJ2-7; 10 bases are a match to TRBD2. The CDR3 has 15 residues. Trimming removed 5 bases from V and 4 bases from J; junction bases left unmatched: 8. From germline, CDR1 is SGHAT and CDR2 FQNNGV. The CDR3 DNA reads TGTGCCAGCAGCCCCCTAGCGGGGGTGGGGTACGAGCAGTACTTC. Its translation is CASSPLAGVGYEQYF. Using reference TRBV11-2 and TRBJ2-7 for the parts outside the CDR3, the full variable domain is EAGVAQSPRYKIIEKRQSVAFWCNPISGHATLYWYQQILGQGPKLLIQFQNNGVVDDSQLPKDRFSAERLKGVDSTLKIQPAKLEDSAVYLCASSPLAGVGYEQYFGPGTRLTVT.

The chain links TRBV10-3 to TRBJ2-5; 10 nucleotides line up with TRBD2. Germline V gives CDR1 ENHRY, CDR2 SYGVKD. This CDR3 has 14 amino acids. The CDR3 DNA is TGTAGACCGACTAGCGGGCCACCCTTCGAGACCCAGTACTTC. Protein sequence: CRPTSGPPFETQYF.

The chain combines TRBV6-1 with TRBJ1-5; D is perhaps TRBD1 (5 bases). Trimming removed 6 bases from V and 0 bases from J, with 12 bases in between. Germline assignment: CDR1 MNHNS and CDR2 SASEGT. The CDR3 is made up of 15 amino acids. CDR3 bases: TGTGCCAGCAGACTCGGGACTTTTAGCAATCAGCCCCAGCATTTT. Protein: CASRLGTFSNQPQHF.

This sequence joins TRBV19 and TRBJ2-2, with 7 bases that match TRBD2. Looked up from germline, CDR1 is LNHDA and CDR2 is SQIVND (reference sequence). The V gene end was trimmed by 7 bases and the J gene end by 3 bases; junction bases not matched to a gene: 2. This CDR3 has 13 amino acids. The CDR3 spells CASIGGDTGELFF. CDR3 nucleotides: TGTGCCAGTATTGGGGGGGACACCGGGGAGCTGTTTTTT.

This CDR3 is CASSLSSSYEQYF. CDR3 nucleotides: TGTGCCAGCAGCTTATCCTCGTCTTACGAGCAGTACTTC. V gene TRBV5-5 combines with J gene TRBJ2-7; D not certain. V was pared by 2 bases and J by 4 bases, with 10 bases between. The CDR3 extends over 13 amino acids. CDR1 and CDR2 from the germline V gene are SGHKS and YYEKEE (reference sequence). The variable domain in full, with the rest retrieved from reference TRBV5-5 and TRBJ2-7, is DAGVTQSPTHLIKTRGQQVTLRCSPISGHKSVSWYQQVLGQGPQFIFQYYEKEERGRGNFPDRFSARQFPNYSSELNVNALLLGDSALYLCASSLSSSYEQYFGPGTRLTVT.

This chain links TRBV6-1 with TRBJ2-3; 12 bases fit TRBD2. The CDR3 loop spans 15 amino acids. Germline V CDR1 and CDR2: MNHNS, SASEGT. V shed 5 bases, J shed 4 bases, and the junction held 4 bases outside the gene matches. The CDR3 sequence: CASSKTSGGADTQYF. The CDR3 bases are TGTGCCAGCAGTAAGACTAGCGGGGGCGCAGATACGCAGTATTTT.

This chain uses TRBV27 with TRBJ1-1; no clear D. The germline V and J ends were trimmed by 1 base and 4 bases, with 16 bases remaining between them. The CDR3 covers 16 residues. The germline V gene encodes CDR1 MNHEY and CDR2 SMNVEV (reference sequence). CDR3 sequence reads: CASSLYKTALSTEAFF. The DNA for the CDR3 is TGTGCCAGCAGTTTATATAAAACAGCCCTGAGCACTGAAGCTTTCTTT.

This clone was seen once. The chain joins TRBV7-9 to TRBJ2-7; possible D gene TRBD2, 5 bases. Trimming shortened V by 5 bases and J by 6 bases, and 17 bases separated the two germline ends. CDR3 size: 14 residues. The germline V gene encodes CDR1 SEHNR and CDR2 FQNEAQ (reference sequence). CDR3 loop: CASSQAVGFGEQYF. In nucleotides, the CDR3 is TGTGCCAGCAGCCAAGCGGTTGGGTTCGGCGAGCAGTACTTC.

The chain has TRBV7-2 and TRBJ2-7; the match to TRBD2 covers 7 bases. CDR1 and CDR2 (germline): SGHTA, FQGNSA. This CDR3 has 15 amino acids. With V trimmed by 0 bases and J by 3 bases, 5 bases remained unmatched. The CDR3 sequence: CASSLALGGSYEQYF. The CDR3 DNA is TGTGCCAGCAGCTTAGCGCTTGGCGGGAGCTACGAGCAGTACTTC.

This chain joins TRBV7-3 and TRBJ2-6; D is undetermined. Looked up from germline, CDR1 is SGHTA and CDR2 is FQGTGA. Trimming took off 2 bases at V and 1 base at J, with 12 bases between the two ends. This CDR3 region has 17 residues. CDR3 amino acids: CASSLRARISGANVLTF. As DNA, the CDR3 is TGTGCCAGCAGCTTACGAGCGAGGATTTCTGGGGCCAACGTCCTGACTTTC.

This clone was observed a handful of times. This chain joins TRBV27 and TRBJ1-1; D not resolved. The CDR3 runs 14 residues. The V end was cut by 7 bases, the J end by 4 bases, with 16 bases between. Germline CDR1 and CDR2: MNHEY and SMNVEV (reference sequence). The CDR3 DNA follows: TGTGCCAGCACCCCAGGTACCAGCCCCACTGAAGCTTTCTTT. Translated, it gives CASTPGTSPTEAFF.

The chain couples TRBV7-9 to TRBJ2-7; perhaps TRBD1 as D (6 bases). Looked up from germline, CDR1 is SEHNR and CDR2 is FQNEAQ (reference sequence). V was cut by 4 bases and J by 5 bases, with 15 bases left in between. The CDR3 has 14 residues. The CDR3 nucleotides read TGTGCCAGCAGCTATGCGACAGGCATCGACGAGCAGTACTTC. Its translation is CASSYATGIDEQYF. Filled out from reference TRBV7-9 and TRBJ2-7, the complete variable domain reads DTGVSQNPRHKITKRGQNVTFRCDPISEHNRLYWYRQTLGQGPEFLTYFQNEAQLEKSRLLSDRFSAERPKGSFSTLEIQRTEQGDSAMYLCASSYATGIDEQYFGPGTRLTVT.

This sequence joins TRBV28 and TRBJ2-7, with D perhaps TRBD2 (6 bases). V was clipped by 6 bases and J by 0 bases, with 9 bases between them. This CDR3 contains 13 residues. Germline CDR1 reads MDHEN; CDR2 reads SYDVKM. Here the CDR3 reads CASSVDYSYEQYF. The DNA of the CDR3 is TGTGCCAGCAGCGTGGACTACTCCTACGAGCAGTACTTC.

The J gene is TRBJ1-1, the V gene TRBV27; D possibly corresponds to TRBD1 (6 bases). Germline CDR1 MNHEY, CDR2 SMNVEV (reference sequence). The CDR3 covers 11 residues. Trimming cost V 4 bases and J 9 bases, with 9 bases left between them. CDR3 residues: CASSYREKAFF. The CDR3 DNA reads as TGTGCCAGCAGTTACAGGGAGAAAGCTTTCTTT.

The table lists this clone with a count of one. J is TRBJ1-2 and V is TRBV19; 7 nucleotides line up with TRBD1. The length of the CDR3 is 16 residues. The trim removed 0 bases at V and 6 bases at J, leaving 10 bases unmatched. The V gene's germline CDR1 is LNHDA and CDR2 SQIVND (reference sequence). The CDR3 sequence: CASSIEATGWDNGYTF. CDR3 nucleotide sequence: TGTGCCAGTAGTATAGAAGCGACAGGGTGGGACAATGGCTACACCTTC.

The CDR3 DNA reads TGTGCCAGCAGTTTTGGCGAGACCCAGTACTTC. This encodes CASSFGETQYF. The chain combines TRBV25-1 with TRBJ2-5; no reliable D call. Between the trimmed V and J ends, which lost 5 bases and 5 bases, there was a span of 6 bases. Germline loops: CDR1 MGHDK, CDR2 SYGVNS. This CDR3 is built from 11 residues.